The rows below give T cell receptor beta chains drawn from one sample of a study of cytotoxic CD8 clonotypes in ibrutinib-treated CLL. This table comes from immunoSEQ multiplex PCR, and its TCRdb copy is limited to in-frame clones, with some not included. The sample records approximately 280,000 clones, approximately 79% being singletons. The source was PBMCs, collected at disease progression, from a patient treated with ibrutinib. Every receptor here comes from a human donor with chronic lymphocytic leukemia. CDR3s include the opening cysteine and the closing phenylalanine or tryptophan. Each record gives: V gene, J gene, D gene, clone size, CDR3 DNA, CDR3 protein. The D gene is left open where the match is weak. Rows may omit the clone size; those that give it use once, few, many or a size class.

>TRBV6-5|TRBJ2-7|NA|NA
TGTGCCAGCAGTCCCGGGTCCTACGAGCAGTACTTC
CASSPGSYEQYF
>TRBV2|TRBJ2-4|NA|NA
TGTGCCAGCATCCCAGGCCGAGCCAAAAACATTCAGTACTTC
CASIPGRAKNIQYF
>TRBV5-1|TRBJ1-2|NA|NA
TGCGCCAGCAGCTTTACAGGCCGGAGTAACTATGGCTACACCTTC
CASSFTGRSNYGYTF
>TRBV6-5|TRBJ1-1|NA|NA
TGTGCCAGCGGGAGGGGAGGAGGTGAAGCTTTCTTT
CASGRGGGEAFF
>TRBV7-9|TRBJ2-1|TRBD2|NA
TGTGCCAGTAAGCGGGAGGTTCCTGAGCAGTTCTTC
CASKREVPEQFF
>TRBV29-1|TRBJ2-2|NA|NA
TGCAGCGTTGAAGATGGGGTTGGGACCGGGGAGCTGTTTTTT
CSVEDGVGTGELFF
>TRBV15|TRBJ1-5|NA|NA
TGTGCCACCAGCAGAGGATGGGGGGACGATCGGCCCCAGCATTTT
CATSRGWGDDRPQHF
>TRBV25-1|TRBJ1-5|NA|few
TGTGCCAGCAGTGAATTGGGTCAGCCCCAGCATTTT
CASSELGQPQHF
>TRBV7-6|TRBJ2-7|NA|NA
TGTGCCAGCGCAGGCCGGGAGCAGTACTTC
CASAGREQYF
>TRBV7-8|TRBJ2-5|NA|NA
TGTGCCAGCAGCTTATTGCGGGCAGAGACCCAGTACTTC
CASSLLRAETQYF
>TRBV27|TRBJ2-4|TRBD1|NA
TGTGCCAGCAGTTTAACAGGGGGCGAGGGAGCCAAAAACATTCAGTACTTC
CASSLTGGEGAKNIQYF
>TRBV18|TRBJ1-1|TRBD1|NA
TGTGCCAGCTCACCTCAGGGGGGGCAGGCTCAAACTGAAGCTTTCTTT
CASSPQGGQAQTEAFF
>TRBV7-2|TRBJ2-7|NA|NA
TGTGCCAGCAGCTTTGGGGGAGCATCGTCCTACGAGCAGTACTTC
CASSFGGASSYEQYF
>TRBV5-6|TRBJ2-7|TRBD2|NA
TGTGCCAGCAGCGAGGGGACTACCTACGAGCAGTACTTC
CASSEGTTYEQYF
>TRBV7-2|TRBJ2-7|TRBD1|NA
TGTGCCAGCAGCCGGACAGGGGCCTACGAGCAGTACTTC
CASSRTGAYEQYF
>TRBV7-9|TRBJ2-4|NA|NA
TGTGCCAGCAGCTTCCTGACTGATCTAGCCAAAAACATTCAGTACTTC
CASSFLTDLAKNIQYF
>TRBV27|TRBJ1-2|TRBD1|NA
TGTGCCAGCAGCAGCCTACACAGGGGGCATGGCTACACCTTC
CASSSLHRGHGYTF
>TRBV4-1|TRBJ2-7|TRBD2|NA
TGCGCCAGCCTACCCATAGCGGGAGCCCCGGACGAGCAGTACTTC
CASLPIAGAPDEQYF
>TRBV6-5|TRBJ2-7|TRBD2|NA
TGTGCCAGCGGGGGAGGGGCCGGAGCATACGAGCAGTACTTC
CASGGGAGAYEQYF
>TRBV10-3|TRBJ2-7|TRBD1|NA
TGTGCCATCAGTGGATCCGGGACAGGGCTTTACGAGCAGTACTTC
CAISGSGTGLYEQYF
>TRBV27|TRBJ2-1|NA|NA
TGTGCCAGCAGTTTCAAGGCCCCCGGTCGAATGGACTACAATGAGCAGTTCTTC
CASSFKAPGRMDYNEQFF
>TRBV18|TRBJ1-6|TRBD1|NA
TGTGCCAGCTCAATGGACAGGGGGAATTCACCCCTCCACTTT
CASSMDRGNSPLHF
>TRBV4-2|TRBJ1-1|NA|NA
TGTGCCAGCAGCCATGACCACTCGAACACTGAAGCTTTCTTT
CASSHDHSNTEAFF
>TRBV9|TRBJ1-2|NA|NA
TGTGCCAGCGGGGGTTTGGGTGGCTACACCTTC
CASGGLGGYTF
>TRBV10-3|TRBJ1-3|NA|NA
TGTGCCATCAGTGACCTTAGCTCTGGAAACACCATATATTTT
CAISDLSSGNTIYF
>TRBV9|TRBJ1-1|NA|NA
TGTGCCAGCAGCGTAGAATCAATTGACTGGGGCGGGCTATACTTT
CASSVESIDWGGLYF
>TRBV4-3|TRBJ2-1|NA|few
TGCGCCAGCAGCCAAGAAACGTCATCCTCCGAGCAGTTCTTC
CASSQETSSSEQFF
>TRBV6-5|TRBJ1-1|TRBD1|NA
TGTGCCAGCAGTTTCGCGAACAGGGGAGGCACTGAAGCTTTCTTT
CASSFANRGGTEAFF
>TRBV9|TRBJ2-3|NA|NA
TGTGCCAGCAGCAAGGCAAGACCGAGCACAGATACGCAGTATTTT
CASSKARPSTDTQYF
>TRBV6-5|TRBJ1-4|NA|NA
TGTGCCAGCAGCTCAGGGTTCACTAATGAAAAACTGTTTTTT
CASSSGFTNEKLFF
>TRBV6-5|TRBJ2-1|TRBD2|NA
TGTGCCAGCAGTGGACTAGGGGTGAGGAATGAGCAGTTCTTC
CASSGLGVRNEQFF
>TRBV6-1|TRBJ2-7|TRBD1|NA
TGTGCCAGCGCCCGGACAGGGGGCTGGTACGAGCAGTACTTC
CASARTGGWYEQYF
>TRBV25-1|TRBJ2-1|TRBD2|NA
TGTGCCAGCGTACTAGCGGGGGGGCATGAGCAGTTCTTC
CASVLAGGHEQFF
>TRBV5-1|TRBJ2-3|NA|NA
TGCGCCAGCAGCTTTGGTTGGTTAGGAGATACGCAGTATTTT
CASSFGWLGDTQYF
>TRBV5-4|TRBJ2-7|NA|NA
TGTGCCAGCAGCTCTAGGCGCGACGCCCCCAGACCCTACGAGCAGTACTTC
CASSSRRDAPRPYEQYF